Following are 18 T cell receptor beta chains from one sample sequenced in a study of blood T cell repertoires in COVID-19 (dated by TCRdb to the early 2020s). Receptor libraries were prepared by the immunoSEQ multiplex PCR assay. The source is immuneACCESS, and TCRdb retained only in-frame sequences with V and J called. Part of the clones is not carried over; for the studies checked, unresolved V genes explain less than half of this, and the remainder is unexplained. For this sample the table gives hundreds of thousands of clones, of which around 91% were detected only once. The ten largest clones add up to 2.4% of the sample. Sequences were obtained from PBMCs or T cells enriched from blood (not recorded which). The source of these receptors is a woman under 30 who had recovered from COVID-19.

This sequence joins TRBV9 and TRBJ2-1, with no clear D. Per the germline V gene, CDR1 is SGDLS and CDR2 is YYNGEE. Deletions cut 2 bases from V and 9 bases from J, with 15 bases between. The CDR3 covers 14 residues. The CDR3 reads CASSVQSTSGEQFF. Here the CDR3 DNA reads TGTGCCAGCAGCGTTCAAAGCACCTCAGGTGAGCAGTTCTTC.

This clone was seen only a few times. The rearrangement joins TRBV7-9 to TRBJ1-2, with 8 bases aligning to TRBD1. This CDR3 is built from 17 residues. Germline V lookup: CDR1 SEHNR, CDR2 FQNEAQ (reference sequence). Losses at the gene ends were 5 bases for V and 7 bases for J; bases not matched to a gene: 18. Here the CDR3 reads CASSPRLTGQGTRGYTF. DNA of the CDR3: TGTGCCAGCAGCCCCAGACTCACCGGACAGGGAACACGTGGCTACACCTTC.

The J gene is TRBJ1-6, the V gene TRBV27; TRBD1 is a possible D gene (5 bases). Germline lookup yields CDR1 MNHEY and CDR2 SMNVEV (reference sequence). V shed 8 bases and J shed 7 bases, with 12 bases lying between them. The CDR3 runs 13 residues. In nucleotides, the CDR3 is TGTGCCAGCGGCGGGACGTTCAATTCACCCCTCCACTTT. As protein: CASGGTFNSPLHF.

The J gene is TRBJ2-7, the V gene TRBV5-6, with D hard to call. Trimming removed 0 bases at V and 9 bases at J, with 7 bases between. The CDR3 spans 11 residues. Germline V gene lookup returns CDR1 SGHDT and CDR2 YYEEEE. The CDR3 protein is CASSLAEVQYF. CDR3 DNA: TGTGCCAGCAGCTTGGCCGAGGTGCAGTACTTC.

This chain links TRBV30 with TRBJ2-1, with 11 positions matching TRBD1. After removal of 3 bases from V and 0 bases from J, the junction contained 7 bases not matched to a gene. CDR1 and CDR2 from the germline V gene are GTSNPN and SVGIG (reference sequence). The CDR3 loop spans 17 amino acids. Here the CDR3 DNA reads TGTGCCTGGAGAGGACAGGGGGCGACACCCTCCTACAATGAGCAGTTCTTC. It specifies CAWRGQGATPSYNEQFF.

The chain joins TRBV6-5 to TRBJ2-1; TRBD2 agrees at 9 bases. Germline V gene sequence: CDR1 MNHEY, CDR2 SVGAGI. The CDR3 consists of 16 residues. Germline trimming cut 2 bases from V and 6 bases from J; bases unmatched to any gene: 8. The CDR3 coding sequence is TGTGCCAGCAGTTACGGTGCTCGCGGGGGGGTCAATGAGCAGTTCTTC. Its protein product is CASSYGARGGVNEQFF.

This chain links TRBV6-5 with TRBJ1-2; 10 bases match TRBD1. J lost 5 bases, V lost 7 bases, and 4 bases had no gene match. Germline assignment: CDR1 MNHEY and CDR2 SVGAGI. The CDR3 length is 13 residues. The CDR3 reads CASNRDRGYGYTF. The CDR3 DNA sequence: TGTGCCAGCAACCGGGACAGGGGTTATGGCTACACCTTC.

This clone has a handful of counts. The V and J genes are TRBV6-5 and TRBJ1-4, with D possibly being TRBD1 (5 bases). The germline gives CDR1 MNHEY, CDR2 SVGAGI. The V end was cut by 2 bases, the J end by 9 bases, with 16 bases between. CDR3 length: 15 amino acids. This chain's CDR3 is CASSYQGTDPQKLFF. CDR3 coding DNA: TGTGCCAGCAGTTACCAGGGAACCGACCCTCAAAAACTGTTTTTT.

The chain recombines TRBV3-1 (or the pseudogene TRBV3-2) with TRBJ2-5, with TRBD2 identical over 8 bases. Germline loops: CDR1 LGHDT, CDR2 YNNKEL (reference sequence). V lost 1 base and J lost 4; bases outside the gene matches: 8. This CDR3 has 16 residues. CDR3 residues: CASSQALVAGRETQYF. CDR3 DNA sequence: TGTGCCAGCAGCCAAGCCTTGGTAGCGGGGAGAGAGACCCAGTACTTC.

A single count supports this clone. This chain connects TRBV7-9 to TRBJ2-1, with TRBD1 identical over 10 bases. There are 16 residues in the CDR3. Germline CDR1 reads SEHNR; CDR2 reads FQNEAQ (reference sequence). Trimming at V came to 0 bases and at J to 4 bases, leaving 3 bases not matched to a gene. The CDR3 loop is CASSLAPGQGYNEQFF. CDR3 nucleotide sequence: TGTGCCAGCAGCTTAGCCCCGGGACAGGGGTACAATGAGCAGTTCTTC.

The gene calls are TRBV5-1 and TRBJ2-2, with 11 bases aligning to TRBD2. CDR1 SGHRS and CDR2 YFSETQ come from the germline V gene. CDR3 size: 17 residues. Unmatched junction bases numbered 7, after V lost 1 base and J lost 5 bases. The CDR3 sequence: CASSLRLAGGGTGELFF. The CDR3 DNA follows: TGCGCCAGCAGCTTGCGGCTAGCGGGGGGTGGAACCGGGGAGCTGTTTTTT.

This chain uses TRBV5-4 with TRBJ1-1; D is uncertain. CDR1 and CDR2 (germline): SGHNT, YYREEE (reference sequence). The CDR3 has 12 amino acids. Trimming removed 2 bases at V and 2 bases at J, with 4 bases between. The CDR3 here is CASSFINTEAFF. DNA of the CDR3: TGTGCCAGCAGCTTTATAAACACTGAAGCTTTCTTT.

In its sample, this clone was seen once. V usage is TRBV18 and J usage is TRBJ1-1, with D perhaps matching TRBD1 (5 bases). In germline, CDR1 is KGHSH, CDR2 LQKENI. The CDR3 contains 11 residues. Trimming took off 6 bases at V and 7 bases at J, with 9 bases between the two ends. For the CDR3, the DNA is TGTGCCAGCTCCGGACAACTTGAAGCTTTCTTT. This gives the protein CASSGQLEAFF.

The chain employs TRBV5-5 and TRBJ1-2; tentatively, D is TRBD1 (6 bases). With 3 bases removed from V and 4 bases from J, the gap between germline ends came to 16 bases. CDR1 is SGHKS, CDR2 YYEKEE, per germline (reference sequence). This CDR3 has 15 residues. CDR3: CASSSSQGQGYGYTF. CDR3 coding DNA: TGTGCCAGCAGCTCCTCCCAGGGGCAGGGCTATGGCTACACCTTC.

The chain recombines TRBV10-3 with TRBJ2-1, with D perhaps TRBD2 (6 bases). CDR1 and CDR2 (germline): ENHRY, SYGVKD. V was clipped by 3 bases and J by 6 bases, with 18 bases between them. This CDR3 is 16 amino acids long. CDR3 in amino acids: CAISESGVPGPNEQFF. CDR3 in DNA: TGTGCCATCAGTGAATCGGGGGTCCCGGGTCCCAATGAGCAGTTCTTC.

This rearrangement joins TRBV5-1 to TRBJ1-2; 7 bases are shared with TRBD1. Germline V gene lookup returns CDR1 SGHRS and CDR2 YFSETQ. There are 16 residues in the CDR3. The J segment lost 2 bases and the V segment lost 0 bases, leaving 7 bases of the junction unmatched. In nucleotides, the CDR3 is TGCGCCAGCAGCTTGGGGGACAGCGTGGGAAACTATGGCTACACCTTC. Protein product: CASSLGDSVGNYGYTF.

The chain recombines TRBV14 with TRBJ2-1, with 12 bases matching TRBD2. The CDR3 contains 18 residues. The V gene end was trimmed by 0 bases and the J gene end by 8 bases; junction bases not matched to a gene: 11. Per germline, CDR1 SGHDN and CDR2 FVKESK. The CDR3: CASSQDTTSGGNGDEQFF. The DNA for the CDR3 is TGTGCCAGCAGCCAAGATACCACTAGCGGGGGGAATGGGGATGAGCAGTTCTTC.

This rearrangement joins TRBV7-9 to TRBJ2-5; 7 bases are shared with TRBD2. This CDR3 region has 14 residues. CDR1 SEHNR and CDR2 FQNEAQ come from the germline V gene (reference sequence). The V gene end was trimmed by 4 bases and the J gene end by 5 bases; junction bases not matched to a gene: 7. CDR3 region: CASSSRAAGETQYF. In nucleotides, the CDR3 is TGTGCCAGCAGCTCCAGGGCAGCGGGGGAGACCCAGTACTTC.